Listed here is a single TCR beta chain. Different DNA sequences within this sample yield the same CDR3. The data derive from a study of shared clonotypes between healthy human individuals. TCRdb keeps only in-frame clones here, not all; method: immunoSEQ multiplex PCR. The sample records 2 million to 2.5 million clones, approximately 94% being singletons. CDR1 is MNHNS, CDR2 SASEGT, per germline. The CDR3 length is 13 residues. V lost 3 bases, J lost 4 bases, and 1 base stayed unmatched. Naive CD8 isolation took CD45RO-negative cells positively selected for CCR7 and excluded terminally differentiated effector memory CD45RA+ cells.

The TCR was taken from a man younger than 35 in good health. Some clones in this sample may be carry-over from other donors' samples. The chain combines TRBV6-1 with TRBJ2-7; 9 bases align to TRBD1. Sequencing used naive CD8+ T cells from PBMCs. The CDR3 loop reads CASSDGQGYEQYF. CDR3 nucleotide sequence: TGTGCCAGCAGTGACGGACAGGGGTACGAGCAGTACTTC.